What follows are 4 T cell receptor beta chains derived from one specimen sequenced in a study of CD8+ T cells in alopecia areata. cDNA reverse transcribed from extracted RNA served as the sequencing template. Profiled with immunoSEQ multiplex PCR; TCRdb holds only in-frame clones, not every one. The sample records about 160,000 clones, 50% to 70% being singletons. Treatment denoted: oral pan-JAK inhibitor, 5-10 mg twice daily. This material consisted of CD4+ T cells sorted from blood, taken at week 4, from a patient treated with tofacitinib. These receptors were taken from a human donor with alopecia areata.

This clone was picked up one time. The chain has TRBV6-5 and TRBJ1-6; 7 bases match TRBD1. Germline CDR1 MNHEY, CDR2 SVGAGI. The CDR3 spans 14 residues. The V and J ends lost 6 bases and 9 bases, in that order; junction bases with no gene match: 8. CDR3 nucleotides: TGTGCCAGCAGGCAACAGGGGAGAGGTTCACCCCTCCACTTT. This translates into CASRQQGRGSPLHF.

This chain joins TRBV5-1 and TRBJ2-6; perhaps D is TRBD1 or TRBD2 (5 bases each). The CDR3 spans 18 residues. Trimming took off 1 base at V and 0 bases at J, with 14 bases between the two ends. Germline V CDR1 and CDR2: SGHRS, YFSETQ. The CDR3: CASSLWGGLSSGANVLTF. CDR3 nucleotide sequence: TGCGCCAGCAGCTTGTGGGGCGGGTTAAGCTCTGGGGCCAACGTCCTGACTTTC.

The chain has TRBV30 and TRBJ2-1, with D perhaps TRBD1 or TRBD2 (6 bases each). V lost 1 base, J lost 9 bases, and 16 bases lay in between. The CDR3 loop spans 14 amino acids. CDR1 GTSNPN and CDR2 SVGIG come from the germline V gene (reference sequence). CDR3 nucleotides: TGTGCCTGGAGTGCCGGAGGACGGGGGCGTGAGCAGTTCTTC. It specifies CAWSAGGRGREQFF.

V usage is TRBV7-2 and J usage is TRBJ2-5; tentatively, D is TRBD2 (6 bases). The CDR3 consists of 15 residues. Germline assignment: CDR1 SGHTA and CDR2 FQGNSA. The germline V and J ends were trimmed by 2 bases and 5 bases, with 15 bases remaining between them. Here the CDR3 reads CASSLTGDRVETQYF. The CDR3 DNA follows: TGTGCCAGCAGCTTAACGGGGGACCGGGTGGAGACCCAGTACTTC.